The T cell receptor beta chain under discussion was sequenced for a study of post-analysis software for immune sequencing data (dated by TCRdb to the mid-2010s). Study-level background: Disease courses on record covered relapsing-remitting, secondary progressive and progressive-relapsing multiple sclerosis, though some patients had no subtype annotation. The patient repertoires were set against 10 to 11 previously published healthy control repertoires from donors whose ages ranged from about 6 to 27 years. A subset of samples was prepared in parallel using single-end sample barcoding, then pooled and co-amplified after Illumina adapter ligation.

CDR3 length: 15 amino acids, cysteine to phenylalanine. CDR3 DNA only is kept here, 45 bases in frame from base 1. The germline V gene encodes CDR1 SQVTM and CDR2 ANQGSEA. V drops 3 bases and J drops 0 bases, leaving 12 bases in between. Points on this clonotype: Its antigen specificity is not known. Base qualities are missing; no much larger clone stands one base away.

TCR beta repertoires were profiled from peripheral blood of approximately 13 young patients with multiple sclerosis to demonstrate the VDJtools post-analysis software. The patients with multiple sclerosis were children and adolescents between roughly 6 and 17 years of age. Library preparation was by PCR. The sequencing machine was an Illumina HiSeq 2500. To reduce PCR and sequencing biases, unique molecular identifiers were incorporated into the TCR beta cDNA libraries. Roughly 0.5 million cDNA molecules were obtained per 1 to 10 million input T cells, so each molecule approximated one T cell. The patient libraries were prepared and sequenced using the same protocol as the earlier healthy control dataset. Within a given batch, samples were prepared together, multiplexed and sequenced on the same HiSeq lane. The authors' pipeline ran thus. MIGEC was used to process the raw barcoded reads, and molecular identifier groups with only a single read were discarded before consensus assembly and CDR3 extraction. Clonotype tables were post-analysed with VDJtools, normalizing diversity by down-sampling all datasets to the smallest sample size. Repertoire overlap clustering matched CDR3 amino acid but not nucleotide sequences to correct batch-related cross-sample contamination. TCRdb's own reprocessing of the public reads used fastp at Q25 and MiXCR and kept productive beta chains. Identical CDR3 proteins give one entry, which carries the most common genes and DNA. TCRdb, not the authors, supplied the V and J calls. This sample holds about 190,000 distinct CDR3 sequences; approximately 29% were observed only once. The top ten hold 3% to 4% of the sample.

General findings and caveats noted by the study authors: Significantly lower normalized Chao1 diversity was found in multiple sclerosis patients than in controls, suggesting substantial peripheral T-cell clonal expansion. About 5 TRBV segments, including TRBV5-6, TRBV5-1 and TRBV20-1, were significantly more frequent in patients than controls. Strong co-clustering of samples prepared in the same batch was shown by direct clustering with F measure, prompting a batch-effect correction. The multiple sclerosis patient group was slightly younger than the control group.

The chain was built from TRBV29-1 and TRBJ2-1, with the D gene too uncertain to name. This sequence originates from a girl younger than 18 with multiple sclerosis. The sequenced sample was blood. DNA sequence: TGCAGCGTTGAGGAAGGCGCGAGCTCCTACAATGAGCAGTTCTTC. This codes for CSVEEGASSYNEQFF.